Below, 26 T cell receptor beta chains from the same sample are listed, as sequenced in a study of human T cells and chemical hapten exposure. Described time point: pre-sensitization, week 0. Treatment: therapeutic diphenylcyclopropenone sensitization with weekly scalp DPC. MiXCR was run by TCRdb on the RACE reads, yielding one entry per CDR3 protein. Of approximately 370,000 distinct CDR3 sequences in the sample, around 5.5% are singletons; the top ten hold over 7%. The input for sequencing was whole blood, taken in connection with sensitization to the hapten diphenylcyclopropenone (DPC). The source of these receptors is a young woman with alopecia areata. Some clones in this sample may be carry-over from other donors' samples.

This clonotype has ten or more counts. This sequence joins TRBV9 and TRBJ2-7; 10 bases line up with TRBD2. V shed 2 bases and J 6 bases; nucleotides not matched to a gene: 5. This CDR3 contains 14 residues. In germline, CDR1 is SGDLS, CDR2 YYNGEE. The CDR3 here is CASSVSGGALEQYF. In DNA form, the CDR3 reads TGTGCCAGCAGCGTGAGCGGGGGGGCCCTCGAGCAGTACTTC.

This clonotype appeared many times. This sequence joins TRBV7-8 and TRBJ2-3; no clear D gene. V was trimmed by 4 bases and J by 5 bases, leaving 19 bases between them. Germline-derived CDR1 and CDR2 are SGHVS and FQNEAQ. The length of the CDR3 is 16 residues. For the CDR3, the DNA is TGTGCCAGCAGCTCCCCGCCCGGACGCACGGAAGATACGCAGTATTTT. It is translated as CASSSPPGRTEDTQYF. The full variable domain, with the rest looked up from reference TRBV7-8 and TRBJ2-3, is GAGVSQSPRYKVAKRGQDVALRCDPISGHVSLFWYQQALGQGPEFLTYFQNEAQLDKSGLPSDRFFAERPEGSVSTLKIQRTQQEDSAVYLCASSSPPGRTEDTQYFGPGTRLTVL.

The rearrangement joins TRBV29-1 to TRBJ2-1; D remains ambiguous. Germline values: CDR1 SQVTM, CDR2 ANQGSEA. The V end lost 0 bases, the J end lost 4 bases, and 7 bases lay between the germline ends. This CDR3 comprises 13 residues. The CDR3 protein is CSVEEVLYNEQFF. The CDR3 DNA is TGCAGCGTTGAAGAAGTACTTTACAATGAGCAGTTCTTC.

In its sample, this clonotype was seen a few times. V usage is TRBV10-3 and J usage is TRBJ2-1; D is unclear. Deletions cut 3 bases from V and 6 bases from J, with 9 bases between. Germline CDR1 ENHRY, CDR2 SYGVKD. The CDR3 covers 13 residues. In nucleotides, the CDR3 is TGTGCCATCAGTGATTTACGCTCCAATGAGCAGTTCTTC. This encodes CAISDLRSNEQFF.

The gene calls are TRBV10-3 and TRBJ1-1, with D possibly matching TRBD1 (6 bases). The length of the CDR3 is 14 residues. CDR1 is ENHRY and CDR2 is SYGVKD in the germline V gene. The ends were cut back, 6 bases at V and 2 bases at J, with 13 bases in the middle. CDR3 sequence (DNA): TGTGCCATCAGAGCTCAGGGGACTAACACTGAAGCTTTCTTT. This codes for CAIRAQGTNTEAFF.

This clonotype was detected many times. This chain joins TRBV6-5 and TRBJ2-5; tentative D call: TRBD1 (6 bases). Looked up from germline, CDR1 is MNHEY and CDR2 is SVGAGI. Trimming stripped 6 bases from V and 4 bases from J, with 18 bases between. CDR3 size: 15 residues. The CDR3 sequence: CASSSFIGGGETQYF. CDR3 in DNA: TGTGCCAGCAGCTCCTTTATAGGGGGTGGAGAGACCCAGTACTTC.

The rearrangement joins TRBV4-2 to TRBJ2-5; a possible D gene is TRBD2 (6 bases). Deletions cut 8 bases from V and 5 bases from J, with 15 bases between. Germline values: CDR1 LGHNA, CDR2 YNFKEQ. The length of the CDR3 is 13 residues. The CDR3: CASAGYSGETQYF. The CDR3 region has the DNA TGTGCCAGCGCGGGTTACAGCGGGGAGACCCAGTACTTC.

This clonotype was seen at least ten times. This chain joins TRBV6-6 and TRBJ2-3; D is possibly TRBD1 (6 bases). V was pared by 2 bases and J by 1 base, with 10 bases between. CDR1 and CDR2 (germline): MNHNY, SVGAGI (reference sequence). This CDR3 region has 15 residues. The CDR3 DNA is TGTGCCAGCAGTTACCAGGGGTCCCGCACAGATACGCAGTATTTT. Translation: CASSYQGSRTDTQYF.

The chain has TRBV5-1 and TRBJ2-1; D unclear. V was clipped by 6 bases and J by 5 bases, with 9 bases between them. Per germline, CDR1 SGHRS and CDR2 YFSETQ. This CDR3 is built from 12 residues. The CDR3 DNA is TGCGCCAGCACAGACCGCGACAATGAGCAGTTCTTC. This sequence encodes CASTDRDNEQFF.

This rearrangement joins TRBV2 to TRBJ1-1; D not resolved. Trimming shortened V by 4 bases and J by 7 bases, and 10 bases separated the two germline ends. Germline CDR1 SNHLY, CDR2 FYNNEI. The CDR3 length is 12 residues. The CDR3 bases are TGTGCCAGCAGTGTAGGAGTTCTTGAAGCTTTCTTT. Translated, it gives CASSVGVLEAFF.

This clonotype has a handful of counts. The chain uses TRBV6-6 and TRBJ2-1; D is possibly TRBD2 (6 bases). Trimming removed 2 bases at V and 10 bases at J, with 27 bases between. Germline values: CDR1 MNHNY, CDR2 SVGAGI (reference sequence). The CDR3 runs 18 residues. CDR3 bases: TGTGCCAGCAGTTACACATCTGCCGGGACTCCCATATCGGCCGAGCAGTTCTTC. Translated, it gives CASSYTSAGTPISAEQFF.

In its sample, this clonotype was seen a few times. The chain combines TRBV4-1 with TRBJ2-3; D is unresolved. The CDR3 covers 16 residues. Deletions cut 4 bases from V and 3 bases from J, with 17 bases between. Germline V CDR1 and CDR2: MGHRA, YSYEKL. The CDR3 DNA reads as TGCGCCAGCAGCCTCCTAGTACGGGTGACAACAGATACGCAGTATTTT. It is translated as CASSLLVRVTTDTQYF.

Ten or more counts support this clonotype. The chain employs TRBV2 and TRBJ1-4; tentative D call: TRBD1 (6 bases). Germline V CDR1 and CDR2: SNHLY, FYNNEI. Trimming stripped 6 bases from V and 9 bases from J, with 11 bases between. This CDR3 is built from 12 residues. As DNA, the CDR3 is TGTGCCAGCAGCCAAACAGGGAAAAAACTGTTTTTT. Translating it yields CASSQTGKKLFF.

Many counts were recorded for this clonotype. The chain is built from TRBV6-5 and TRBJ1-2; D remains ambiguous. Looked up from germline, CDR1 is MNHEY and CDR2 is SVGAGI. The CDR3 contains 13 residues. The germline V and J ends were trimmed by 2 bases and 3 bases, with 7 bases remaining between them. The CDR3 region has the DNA TGTGCCAGCAGTTACAAGGCTTACTATGGCTACACCTTC. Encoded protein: CASSYKAYYGYTF.

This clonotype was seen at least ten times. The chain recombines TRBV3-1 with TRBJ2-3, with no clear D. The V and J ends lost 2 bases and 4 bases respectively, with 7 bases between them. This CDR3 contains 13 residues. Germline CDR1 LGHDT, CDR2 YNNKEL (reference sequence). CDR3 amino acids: CASSQSRADTQYF. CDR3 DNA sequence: TGTGCCAGCAGCCAAAGTAGGGCAGATACGCAGTATTTT.

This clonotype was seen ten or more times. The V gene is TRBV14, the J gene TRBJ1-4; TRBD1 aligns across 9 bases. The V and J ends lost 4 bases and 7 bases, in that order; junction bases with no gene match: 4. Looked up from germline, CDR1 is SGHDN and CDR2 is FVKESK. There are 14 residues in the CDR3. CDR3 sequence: CASSLRTGAEKLFF. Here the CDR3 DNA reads TGTGCCAGCAGCCTACGGACAGGGGCTGAAAAACTGTTTTTT.

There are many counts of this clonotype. The DNA of the CDR3 is TGTGCCAGCAGCGCAAACAGGGATCAGCCCCAGCATTTT. Amino acids: CASSANRDQPQHF. The genes are TRBV7-8 and TRBJ1-5, with a weak D call TRBD1 (6 bases). The V end lost 5 bases, the J end lost 5 bases, and 10 bases lay between the germline ends. The CDR3 extends over 13 amino acids. The V gene's germline CDR1 is SGHVS and CDR2 FQNEAQ.

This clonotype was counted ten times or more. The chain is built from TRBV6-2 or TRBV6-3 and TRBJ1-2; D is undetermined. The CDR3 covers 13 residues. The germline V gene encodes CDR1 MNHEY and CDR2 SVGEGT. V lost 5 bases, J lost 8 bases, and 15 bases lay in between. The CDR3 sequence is CASSDGPSSGYTF. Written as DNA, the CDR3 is TGTGCCAGCAGTGATGGACCCTCGTCGGGCTACACCTTC.

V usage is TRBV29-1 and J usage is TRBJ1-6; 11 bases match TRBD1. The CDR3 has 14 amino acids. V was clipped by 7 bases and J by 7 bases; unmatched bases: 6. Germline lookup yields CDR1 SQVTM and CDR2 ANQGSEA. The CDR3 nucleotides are TGCAGCGCCCGGACAGGGGGCGCGAATTCACCCCTCCACTTT. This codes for CSARTGGANSPLHF.

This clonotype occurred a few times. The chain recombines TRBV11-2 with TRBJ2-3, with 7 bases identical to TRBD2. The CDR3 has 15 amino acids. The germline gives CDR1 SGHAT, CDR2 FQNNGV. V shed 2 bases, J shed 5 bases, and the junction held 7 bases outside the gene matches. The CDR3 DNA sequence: TGTGCCAGCAGCTTATCGGGGGGTGTAATAGATACGCAGTATTTT. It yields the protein CASSLSGGVIDTQYF.

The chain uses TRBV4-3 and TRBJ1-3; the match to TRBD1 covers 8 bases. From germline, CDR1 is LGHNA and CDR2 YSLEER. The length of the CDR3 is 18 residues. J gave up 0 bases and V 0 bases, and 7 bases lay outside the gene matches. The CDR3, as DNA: TGCGCCAGCAGCCAAGATCGCATCGGACAGGGCTCTGGAAACACCATATATTTT. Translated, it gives CASSQDRIGQGSGNTIYF.

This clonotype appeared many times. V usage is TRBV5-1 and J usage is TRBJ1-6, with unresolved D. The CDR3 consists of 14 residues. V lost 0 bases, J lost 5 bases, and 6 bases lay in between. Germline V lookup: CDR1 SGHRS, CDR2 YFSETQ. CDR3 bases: TGCGCCAGCAGCTTGGCAGCCGATAATTCACCCCTCCACTTT. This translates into CASSLAADNSPLHF.

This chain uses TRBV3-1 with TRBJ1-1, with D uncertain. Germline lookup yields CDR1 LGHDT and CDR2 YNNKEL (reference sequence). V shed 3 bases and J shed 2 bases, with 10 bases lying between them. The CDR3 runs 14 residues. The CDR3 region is CASSHAGFNTEAFF. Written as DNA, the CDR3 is TGTGCCAGCAGCCATGCGGGGTTCAACACTGAAGCTTTCTTT.

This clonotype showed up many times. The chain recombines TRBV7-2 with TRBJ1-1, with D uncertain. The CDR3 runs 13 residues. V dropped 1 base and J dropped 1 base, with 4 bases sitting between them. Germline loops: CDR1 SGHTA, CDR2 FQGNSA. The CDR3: CASSLVENTEAFF. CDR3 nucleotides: TGTGCCAGCAGCTTAGTAGAGAACACTGAAGCTTTCTTT.

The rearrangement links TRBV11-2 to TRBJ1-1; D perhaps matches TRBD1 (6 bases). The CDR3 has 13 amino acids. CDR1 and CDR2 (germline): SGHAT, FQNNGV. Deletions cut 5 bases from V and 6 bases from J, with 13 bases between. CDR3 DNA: TGTGCCAGCAGCCCGCGACAGGAGGCTGAAGCTTTCTTT. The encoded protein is CASSPRQEAEAFF.

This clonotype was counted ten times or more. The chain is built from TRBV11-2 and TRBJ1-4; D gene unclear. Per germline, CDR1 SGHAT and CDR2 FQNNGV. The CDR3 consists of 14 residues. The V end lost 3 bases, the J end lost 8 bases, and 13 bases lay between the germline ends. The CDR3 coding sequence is TGTGCCAGCAGCTTGGGTTTAGCTGGAGAAAAACTGTTTTTT. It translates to CASSLGLAGEKLFF.